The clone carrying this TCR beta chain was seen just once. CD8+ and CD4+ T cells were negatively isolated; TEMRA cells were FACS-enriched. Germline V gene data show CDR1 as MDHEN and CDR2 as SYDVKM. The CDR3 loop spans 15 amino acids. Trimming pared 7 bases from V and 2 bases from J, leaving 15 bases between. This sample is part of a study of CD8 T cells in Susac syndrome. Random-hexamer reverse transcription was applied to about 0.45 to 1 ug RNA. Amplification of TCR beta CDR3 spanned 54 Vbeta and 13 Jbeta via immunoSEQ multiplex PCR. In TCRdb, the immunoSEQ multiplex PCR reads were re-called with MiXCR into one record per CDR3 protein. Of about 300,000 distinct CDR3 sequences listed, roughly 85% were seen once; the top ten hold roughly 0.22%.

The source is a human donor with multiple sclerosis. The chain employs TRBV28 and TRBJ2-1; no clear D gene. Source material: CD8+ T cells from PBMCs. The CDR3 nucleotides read TGTGCCAGCACCCCCCACCTTTTGCCCTACAATGAGCAGTTCTTC. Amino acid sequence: CASTPHLLPYNEQFF.